The entry below gives a single TCR beta chain sequence along with its context. Antigen: not known. Here immunoSEQ multiplex PCR was the method, and the copy in TCRdb shows in-frame clones only, minus some. The data contain around 20,000 clones, about 84% of them seen just once; the ten biggest clones take up roughly a fifth. These data belong to a study of PD-1 blockade in classical Hodgkin lymphoma. Study conclusions and caveats: Newly diagnosed patients were reported to exhibit reduced baseline TCR diversity relative to healthy donors.

The germline V gene encodes CDR1 KGHSH and CDR2 LQKENI. The CDR3 has 18 amino acids. Deletions cut 0 bases from V and 8 bases from J, with 22 bases between. This sample's time point: cycle 4 day 1 (C4D1), after five to seven weeks of nivolumab. Every patient experienced relapse after autologous stem cell transplantation, and brentuximab vedotin exposure varied. The sequence was obtained from a human donor with classical Hodgkin lymphoma. The chain joins TRBV18 to TRBJ1-4; D uncertain. The source material was peripheral blood mononuclear cells (PBMCs), sampled before the fourth cycle of nivolumab. The chain's CDR3 is CASSPPGIGGGEGEKLFF. The DNA for the CDR3 is TGTGCCAGCTCACCACCGGGGATCGGTGGTGGCGAAGGGGAAAAACTGTTTTTT.